This passage covers 20 T cell receptor beta chains from one sample sequenced in a study of OX40 agonist ivuxolimab in advanced cancers. Method: immunoSEQ multiplex PCR; TCRdb's copy keeps in-frame clones and lacks some. In the table there are roughly 92,000 clones, about 93% of which are singletons. Source: CD4+ or CD8+ T cells sorted from blood, taken in a trial of the OX40 agonist ivuxolimab. Source of these receptors: an adult with an advanced solid tumor such as melanoma, head and neck, liver or kidney cancer.

V gene TRBV11-2 combines with J gene TRBJ1-4; possibly TRBD1 for D (6 bases). Trimming took off 5 bases at V and 2 bases at J, with 24 bases between the two ends. From germline, CDR1 is SGHAT and CDR2 FQNNGV. This CDR3 comprises 19 residues. The CDR3 bases are TGTGCCAGCAGCCTCGAAGGGGGTCTAAAGGTTCGGACTAATGAAAAACTGTTTTTT. Translating it yields CASSLEGGLKVRTNEKLFF.

The V and J genes are TRBV5-1 and TRBJ2-2; D is undetermined. The CDR3 extends over 16 amino acids. Germline V lookup: CDR1 SGHRS, CDR2 YFSETQ. The V end lost 1 base, the J end lost 0 bases, and 10 bases lay between the germline ends. DNA for the CDR3: TGCGCCAGCAGCTTGAATATTGGACCGAACACCGGGGAGCTGTTTTTT. As protein: CASSLNIGPNTGELFF.

V usage is TRBV28 and J usage is TRBJ2-7, with D perhaps assigned TRBD1 or TRBD2 (5 bases each). This CDR3 is built from 14 residues. Trimming stripped 3 bases from V and 2 bases from J, with 11 bases between. Germline CDR1 MDHEN, CDR2 SYDVKM. Here the CDR3 reads CASSFPGRPYEQYF. The CDR3 nucleotides are TGTGCCAGCAGTTTTCCGGGACGCCCCTACGAGCAGTACTTC.

The CDR3 is CASSLDRNQPQHF. The CDR3 DNA reads TGTGCCAGCAGCTTAGACAGAAATCAGCCCCAGCATTTT. The chain is built from TRBV11-2 and TRBJ1-5; D remains unclear. Per the germline V gene, CDR1 is SGHAT and CDR2 is FQNNGV. Trimming removed 0 bases from V and 4 bases from J, with 4 bases in between. The CDR3 covers 13 residues.

The V call is TRBV27, the J call TRBJ2-5; tentatively, D is TRBD2 (5 bases). This CDR3 has 14 amino acids. V lost 2 bases and J 4 bases, leaving 11 bases between the germline ends. CDR1 MNHEY and CDR2 SMNVEV come from the germline V gene (reference sequence). CDR3 DNA: TGTGCCAGCAGTTTACTAGCACATCGAGAGACCCAGTACTTC. Protein: CASSLLAHRETQYF.

This clone occurred once. The V gene is TRBV6-1, the J gene TRBJ2-4; either TRBD1 or TRBD2 may supply D (5 bases each). This CDR3 has 15 residues. The ends were cut back, 5 bases at V and 4 bases at J, with 15 bases in the middle. Germline V gene lookup returns CDR1 MNHNS and CDR2 SASEGT. CDR3 DNA sequence: TGTGCCAGCAGTATGTACCGGGACGGTAAAAACATTCAGTACTTC. It translates to CASSMYRDGKNIQYF.

The rearrangement uses TRBV5-1 and TRBJ1-1; TRBD1 is a possible D gene (6 bases). Germline values: CDR1 SGHRS, CDR2 YFSETQ. There are 15 residues in the CDR3. Trimming shortened V by 1 base and J by 4 bases, and 14 bases separated the two germline ends. CDR3 in DNA: TGCGCCAGCAGCTTGTTAGCCCAGGGGATCACTGAAGCTTTCTTT. Its translation: CASSLLAQGITEAFF.

This chain links TRBV6-5 with TRBJ2-1; perhaps TRBD2 as D (5 bases). Trimming cost V 7 bases and J 0 bases, with 13 bases left between them. This CDR3 contains 15 residues. Germline CDR1 is MNHEY and CDR2 is SVGAGI. CDR3 sequence (DNA): TGTGCCAGCAAGCGGACGGTGAGCTCCTACAATGAGCAGTTCTTC. Translation gives CASKRTVSSYNEQFF.

The CDR3 DNA is TGTGCCTGGAGTGAAGGTGGGTGGCCAAAGAGCACTGAAGCTTTCTTT. It yields the protein CAWSEGGWPKSTEAFF. The chain uses TRBV30 and TRBJ1-1, with no clear D. Deletions cut 1 base from V and 4 bases from J, with 19 bases between. CDR1 and CDR2 (germline): GTSNPN, SVGIG (reference sequence). The CDR3 extends over 16 amino acids.

This chain connects TRBV4-1 to TRBJ2-7; no definite D call. Germline CDR1 and CDR2: MGHRA and YSYEKL. V lost 0 bases, J lost 2 bases, and 11 bases lay in between. The CDR3 is 15 residues long. CDR3 nucleotides: TGCGCCAGCAGCCAAGAGTACACTATAGCCTACGAGCAGTACTTC. This translates into CASSQEYTIAYEQYF.

The V call is TRBV9, the J call TRBJ2-1; TRBD1 matches at 9 bases. V shed 4 bases, J shed 7 bases, and the junction held 9 bases outside the gene matches. The CDR3 contains 15 residues. Germline V gene lookup returns CDR1 SGDLS and CDR2 YYNGEE. CDR3 in amino acids: CASSNSGTGRNEQFF. CDR3 DNA sequence: TGTGCCAGCAGCAACTCCGGGACAGGGAGGAATGAGCAGTTCTTC.

This clone was recorded only once. The CDR3 loop reads CASSVPGQETQYF. Written as DNA, the CDR3 is TGCGCCAGCAGTGTTCCCGGGCAAGAGACCCAGTACTTC. V gene TRBV10-2 combines with J gene TRBJ2-5; D unclear. V dropped 4 bases and J dropped 2 bases, with 8 bases sitting between them. This CDR3 region has 13 residues. Germline-derived CDR1 and CDR2 are WSHSY and SAAADI.

V usage is TRBV10-2 and J usage is TRBJ1-6; the match to TRBD1 covers 7 bases. Germline lookup yields CDR1 WSHSY and CDR2 SAAADI. V was pared by 7 bases and J by 3 bases, with 9 bases of the junction left unmatched. CDR3 length: 16 amino acids. The CDR3: CASKRSGTVYNSPLHF. CDR3 sequence (DNA): TGCGCCAGCAAACGCTCCGGGACAGTCTATAATTCACCCCTCCACTTT.

V is TRBV11-3 and J is TRBJ1-2; 7 bases are shared with TRBD1. After removal of 5 bases from V and 4 bases from J, the junction contained 7 bases not matched to a gene. This CDR3 comprises 14 residues. Germline-derived CDR1 and CDR2 are SGHNT and YENEEA. CDR3 sequence: CASSPNRGGYGYTF. CDR3 coding DNA: TGTGCCAGCAGCCCGAACAGGGGTGGCTATGGCTACACCTTC.

The gene calls are TRBV5-1 and TRBJ1-4; D is unclear. The CDR3 is 14 amino acids. V lost 5 bases and J 0 bases, leaving 8 bases between the germline ends. Germline CDR1 is SGHRS and CDR2 is YFSETQ. The DNA for the CDR3 is TGCGCCAGCAGTATAACCCCAACTAATGAAAAACTGTTTTTT. It specifies CASSITPTNEKLFF.

This sequence joins TRBV19 and TRBJ2-1; 9 nucleotides align to TRBD2. J was trimmed by 8 bases and V by 3 bases; bases with no gene match: 8. This CDR3 is built from 15 residues. From germline, CDR1 is LNHDA and CDR2 SQIVND (reference sequence). This CDR3 is CASSIQAGGRDEQFF. CDR3 in DNA: TGTGCCAGTAGTATTCAGGCGGGAGGGAGGGATGAGCAGTTCTTC.

The chain combines TRBV5-1 with TRBJ1-4; a possible D gene is TRBD1 (5 bases). In germline, CDR1 is SGHRS, CDR2 YFSETQ. Between the trimmed V and J ends, which lost 4 bases and 8 bases, there was a span of 15 bases. This CDR3 contains 14 residues. CDR3 protein: CASSRREIGEKLFF. Here the CDR3 DNA reads TGCGCCAGCAGCCGCAGGGAGATCGGGGAAAAACTGTTTTTT.

The chain's CDR3 is CASSLAWQETQYF. CDR3 coding DNA: TGCGCCAGCAGCTTGGCCTGGCAAGAGACCCAGTACTTC. This rearrangement joins TRBV5-1 to TRBJ2-5; no reliable D call. The CDR3 loop spans 13 amino acids. V was cut by 0 bases and J by 2 bases, with 5 bases left in between. Germline CDR1 reads SGHRS; CDR2 reads YFSETQ.

V is TRBV7-3 and J is TRBJ1-1, with 8 bases identical to TRBD1. The CDR3 has 17 amino acids. Germline CDR1 reads SGHTA; CDR2 reads FQGTGA. Trimming removed 6 bases from V and 0 bases from J; junction bases left unmatched: 12. The CDR3 region is CASSPRGPSFMNTEAFF. CDR3 nucleotides: TGTGCCAGCAGTCCCAGGGGGCCCTCGTTCATGAACACTGAAGCTTTCTTT.

This clone was counted a single time. The chain combines TRBV6-5 with TRBJ1-1; TRBD1 matches at 8 bases. Looked up from germline, CDR1 is MNHEY and CDR2 is SVGAGI. The CDR3 length is 15 residues. V lost 6 bases and J lost 4; bases outside the gene matches: 10. CDR3 amino acids: CASSYKPTGGTEAFF. The CDR3 DNA reads as TGTGCCAGCAGCTATAAACCAACAGGGGGCACTGAAGCTTTCTTT.